This T cell receptor (beta chain) stems from a study of blood T cell repertoires in COVID-19. Study in general: Acute-phase and convalescent COVID-19 samples originated in the United States, Italy and Spain. PBMCs, B-cell-depleted T cells, or T cells provided the cDNA or gDNA that made up the material.

Authors' data handling: Amplification of reference gene primers provided the estimated nucleated cell counts. Data came from immunoSEQ multiplex PCR; TCRdb stores just in-frame clones and leaves some out. The V and J calls and the clone size are those of that table, but D and trimming were determined from the DNA. The repertoire has tens of thousands of clones, 75% to 90% of them found once; the top ten carry roughly 12%. V gave up 1 base and J gave up 4 bases, with 9 bases separating them. Germline V gene sequence: CDR1 SEHNR, CDR2 FQNEAQ (reference sequence). The CDR3 has 14 residues. V and J are TRBV7-9 and TRBJ2-3; D is undetermined. Material: peripheral blood. The TCR was taken from a human donor in a cohort sampled during active COVID-19. CDR3: CASSLVRDADTQYF. CDR3 DNA: TGTGCCAGCAGCTTAGTTCGAGATGCAGATACGCAGTATTTT.